Presented here are 20 T cell receptor beta chains from one specimen sequenced in a study of T cell repertoires in cytomegalovirus infection. MiXCR, run by TCRdb on the reads, gives a single entry per CDR3 protein. The data contain about 460,000 distinct CDR3 sequences, approximately 10% of them seen just once; the ten biggest clones take up 9.5% to 13%. Input material: PBMCs. The source is a human donor in good health (CMV status not recorded). Some clones in this sample may be carry-over from other donors' samples.

This clonotype was seen at least ten times. This chain connects TRBV28 to TRBJ2-3; D possibly corresponds to TRBD2 (6 bases). The CDR3 loop spans 16 amino acids. Germline V lookup: CDR1 MDHEN, CDR2 SYDVKM. With 3 bases removed from V and 5 bases from J, the gap between germline ends came to 18 bases. The CDR3 coding sequence is TGTGCCAGCAGTTTCATTCCGGGAGTTAAGCAAGATACGCAGTATTTT. Amino acid sequence: CASSFIPGVKQDTQYF.

In its sample, this clonotype was seen many times. The rearrangement uses TRBV19 and TRBJ1-2; TRBD1 is a possible D gene (5 bases). Germline loops: CDR1 LNHDA, CDR2 SQIVND (reference sequence). CDR3 length: 14 amino acids. Trimming took 6 bases from V and 4 from J, leaving 15 bases between them. This CDR3 reads CASRPREGIYGYTF. The DNA of the CDR3 is TGTGCCAGTAGACCCCGAGAGGGGATCTATGGCTACACCTTC.

This clonotype was found many times. The gene calls are TRBV28 and TRBJ2-2; D call uncertain. V lost 6 bases, J lost 1 base, and 18 bases lay in between. The CDR3 is made up of 17 amino acids. CDR1 is MDHEN, CDR2 SYDVKM, per germline. The CDR3 reads CASSRRVIARNTGELFF. The CDR3 nucleotides are TGTGCCAGCAGCCGCCGCGTGATAGCCAGGAACACCGGGGAGCTGTTTTTT.

This clonotype has ten or more counts. The V call is TRBV5-6, the J call TRBJ1-1; D gene unclear. The V end lost 0 bases, the J end lost 1 base, and 10 bases lay between the germline ends. CDR3 size: 15 residues. Germline-derived CDR1 and CDR2 are SGHDT and YYEEEE. CDR3 bases: TGTGCCAGCAGCTTGGACCGACTCGAGAACACTGAAGCTTTCTTT. Its protein is CASSLDRLENTEAFF. Looking up the rest from reference TRBV5-6 and TRBJ1-1 gives the full variable domain: DAGVTQSPTHLIKTRGQQVTLRCSPKSGHDTVSWYQQALGQGPQFIFQYYEEEERQRGNFPDRFSGHQFPNYSSELNVNALLLGDSALYLCASSLDRLENTEAFFGQGTRLTVV.

This sequence joins TRBV29-1 and TRBJ1-6; 7 nucleotides agree with TRBD1. The germline V gene has CDR1 SQVTM and CDR2 ANQGSEA. V dropped 6 bases and J dropped 4; count of bases not matched to a gene: 3. This CDR3 is 13 amino acids long. In DNA, the CDR3 is TGCAGCGTCGGACAGGCGTATAATTCACCCCTCCACTTT. Protein: CSVGQAYNSPLHF.

This clonotype has just a few counts. The chain carries TRBV2 and TRBJ2-7; the D gene is possibly TRBD2 (6 bases). V was cut by 5 bases and J by 5 bases, with 16 bases left in between. There are 14 residues in the CDR3. Looked up from germline, CDR1 is SNHLY and CDR2 is FYNNEI. CDR3 sequence reads: CASSIGRRVDEQYF. CDR3 coding DNA: TGTGCCAGCAGTATCGGCAGGAGGGTCGACGAGCAGTACTTC.

This clonotype was recorded many times. This chain connects TRBV7-8 to TRBJ1-3; D remains ambiguous. V lost 0 bases and J lost 0, with 6 bases in between. Germline V gene data show CDR1 as SGHVS and CDR2 as FQNEAQ. This CDR3 region has 15 residues. For the CDR3, the DNA is TGTGCCAGCAGCTTAGCGCGGCCCTCTGGAAACACCATATATTTT. Encoded protein: CASSLARPSGNTIYF.

This clonotype was found a few times. The chain carries TRBV6-6 and TRBJ1-5, with D maybe TRBD1 (6 bases). Germline-derived CDR1 and CDR2 are MNHNY and SVGAGI (reference sequence). The CDR3 covers 14 residues. Trimming removed 6 bases at V and 3 bases at J, with 12 bases between. CDR3 region: CASRRGGDNQPQHF. The CDR3 DNA follows: TGTGCCAGCAGGAGAGGGGGGGACAATCAGCCCCAGCATTTT.

This clonotype was recorded at least ten times. The V call is TRBV29-1, the J call TRBJ2-7; 7 bases are shared with TRBD2. In germline, CDR1 is SQVTM, CDR2 ANQGSEA. The CDR3 length is 12 residues. V was clipped by 7 bases and J by 4 bases; unmatched bases: 7. The CDR3 protein is CSARGGFYEQYF. In DNA form, the CDR3 reads TGCAGCGCCCGGGGAGGGTTTTACGAGCAGTACTTC.

This clonotype occurred many times. The V call is TRBV12-3 or TRBV12-4, the J call TRBJ1-4; a possible D gene is TRBD1 (6 bases). This CDR3 region has 15 residues. Trimming pared 6 bases from V and 6 bases from J, leaving 17 bases between. The chain's CDR3 is CASRPLQGVHEKLFF. The CDR3, as DNA: TGTGCCAGCAGGCCTTTACAGGGAGTCCATGAAAAACTGTTTTTT.

This clonotype was seen only a few times. This chain connects TRBV10-3 to TRBJ2-5; either TRBD1 or TRBD2 may fit D (5 bases each). The CDR3 is made up of 16 amino acids. CDR1 is ENHRY, CDR2 SYGVKD, per germline. V dropped 0 bases and J dropped 4 bases, with 15 bases sitting between them. CDR3 residues: CAISESQGVGAETQYF. In DNA form, the CDR3 reads TGTGCCATCAGTGAGTCCCAGGGAGTAGGGGCAGAGACCCAGTACTTC.

This clonotype was found many times. The chain employs TRBV14 and TRBJ2-7, with 10 bases identical to TRBD2. Germline CDR1 reads SGHDN; CDR2 reads FVKESK. The CDR3 extends over 14 amino acids. V gave up 4 bases and J gave up 2 bases; unmatched junction bases: 2. The DNA of the CDR3 is TGTGCCAGCAGCCGTAGCGGGAGGCCCTACGAGCAGTACTTC. Translation gives CASSRSGRPYEQYF.

This clonotype was recorded at least ten times. The CDR3 protein is CASSLGTGPYEQYF. CDR3 sequence (DNA): TGTGCCAGCAGCCTAGGGACAGGTCCCTACGAGCAGTACTTC. The J gene is TRBJ2-7, the V gene TRBV11-2; 8 bases are shared with TRBD1. The V gene end was trimmed by 5 bases and the J gene end by 2 bases; junction bases not matched to a gene: 5. CDR3 length: 14 residues. Germline CDR1 is SGHAT and CDR2 is FQNNGV.

This clonotype was detected only a few times. A much larger clone differs from this one at a single base, so this may be a read error. The rearrangement uses TRBV9 and TRBJ1-1; no firm D call. Germline V lookup: CDR1 SGDLS, CDR2 YYNGEE. V lost 4 bases and J 1 base, leaving 8 bases between the germline ends. This CDR3 contains 13 residues. The DNA for the CDR3 is TGTGCCAGCAGCCCAGACCCGAACACTGAAGCTTTCTTT. It codes for CASSPDPNTEAFF.

A note on this clonotype: Mismatch with germline at one junction end may stem from a read error. The J gene is TRBJ2-2, the V gene TRBV6-6; the match to TRBD1 covers 8 bases. The CDR3 loop spans 16 amino acids. Germline CDR1 and CDR2: MNHNY and SVGAGI (reference sequence). The DNA of the CDR3 is TGTGTCAGCAGTACGACAGGGGAGGCGAACACCGGGGAGCTGTTTTTT. It translates to CVSSTTGEANTGELFF.

This clonotype was seen repeatedly, ten times or more. The V gene is TRBV7-9, the J gene TRBJ2-3; D ambiguous. CDR1 and CDR2 (germline): SEHNR, FQNEAQ (reference sequence). The CDR3 totals 15 residues. Trimming took 1 base from V and 0 from J, leaving 8 bases between them. The CDR3 reads CASSLDYSSTDTQYF. In DNA, the CDR3 is TGTGCCAGCAGCTTAGACTACTCGAGCACAGATACGCAGTATTTT.

The CDR3 nucleotides are TGCGCCAGCAGCCTTTATCGACTAGCGGCAAACCAAGAGACCCAGTACTTC. It is translated as CASSLYRLAANQETQYF. V is TRBV5-1 and J is TRBJ2-5; 9 nucleotides line up with TRBD2. This CDR3 is 17 amino acids long. Germline loops: CDR1 SGHRS, CDR2 YFSETQ. V shed 4 bases and J 0 bases; nucleotides not matched to a gene: 10.

The chain couples TRBV6-2 or TRBV6-3 to TRBJ2-1; D might be TRBD2 (5 bases). The CDR3 sequence is 13 residues long. The germline V and J ends were trimmed by 7 bases and 3 bases, with 10 bases remaining between them. The germline CDR1 and CDR2 sequences are MNHEY and SVGEGT. CDR3 residues: CASMGVYYNEQFF. CDR3 coding DNA: TGTGCCAGCATGGGAGTATACTACAATGAGCAGTTCTTC.

This clonotype came up a few times. The chain is built from TRBV27 and TRBJ1-5, with no clear D. This CDR3 has 14 residues. V lost 5 bases and J lost 4, with 12 bases in between. The germline CDR1 and CDR2 sequences are MNHEY and SMNVEV (reference sequence). Written as DNA, the CDR3 is TGTGCCAGCAGTATGACGGATGCTAATCAGCCCCAGCATTTT. Protein: CASSMTDANQPQHF.

In its sample, this clonotype was seen a few times. This chain links TRBV20-1 with TRBJ2-7; tentatively, D is TRBD2 (6 bases). Germline V lookup: CDR1 DFQATT, CDR2 SNEGSKA (reference sequence). Trimming took off 3 bases at V and 6 bases at J, with 9 bases between the two ends. The CDR3 length is 11 residues. DNA of the CDR3: TGCAGTGCTAGGGACTATGTCGAGCAGTACTTC. It is translated as CSARDYVEQYF.